Below, 5 T cell receptor beta chains from the same sample are listed, as sequenced in a study of blood T cell repertoires in COVID-19. Measured with immunoSEQ multiplex PCR; TCRdb has only the in-frame clones, and not every one. This table holds over 120,000 clones, 84% found once. The sequencing sample was made of peripheral blood. These receptors originate from a human donor in a cohort sampled during active COVID-19.

The chain employs TRBV11-2 and TRBJ2-5, with 9 bases identical to TRBD2. This CDR3 has 14 residues. Germline values: CDR1 SGHAT, CDR2 FQNNGV. Trimming cost V 4 bases and J 5 bases; bases outside gene matches: 5. DNA of the CDR3: TGTGCCAGCAGCTCTGTAGCGGGGGTGGAGACCCAGTACTTC. Protein sequence: CASSSVAGVETQYF.

This chain uses TRBV3-1 (or the pseudogene TRBV3-2) with TRBJ1-1, with 9 bases fitting TRBD1. This CDR3 is 15 amino acids long. Unmatched junction bases numbered 6, after V lost 6 bases and J lost 1 base. Per germline, CDR1 LGHDT and CDR2 YNNKEL (reference sequence). Here the CDR3 reads CASSHTDRGNTEAFF. The CDR3 nucleotides are TGTGCCAGCAGTCATACGGACAGGGGGAACACTGAAGCTTTCTTT.

The rearrangement links TRBV5-8 to TRBJ2-7; 7 bases line up with TRBD1. With 7 bases clipped from V and 3 bases from J, the junction kept 10 bases outside the gene matches. The CDR3 is made up of 14 amino acids. Germline loops: CDR1 SGHTS, CDR2 YDEGEE. DNA for the CDR3: TGTGCCAGCCGTTCCTGGGACAGCCACTACGAGCAGTACTTC. This translates into CASRSWDSHYEQYF.

This clone was found a few times. The rearrangement joins TRBV4-2 to TRBJ2-2; 8 nucleotides line up with TRBD2. V trimming: 3 bases; J trimming: 6 bases; junction bases outside the gene matches: 9. Germline V CDR1 and CDR2: LGHNA, YNFKEQ. The CDR3 runs to 16 residues. The CDR3 sequence: CASSQVAGRAPGELFF. DNA of the CDR3: TGTGCCAGCAGCCAGGTAGCGGGGAGGGCCCCCGGGGAGCTGTTTTTT.

The genes are TRBV11-3 and TRBJ2-1; weak D call: TRBD1 (6 bases). In germline, CDR1 is SGHNT, CDR2 YENEEA. The CDR3 extends over 15 amino acids. V was pared by 6 bases and J by 9 bases, with 21 bases between. The chain's CDR3 is CASRKTGIRWGEQFF. Here the CDR3 DNA reads TGTGCCAGCAGGAAAACAGGGATTCGGTGGGGTGAGCAGTTCTTC.